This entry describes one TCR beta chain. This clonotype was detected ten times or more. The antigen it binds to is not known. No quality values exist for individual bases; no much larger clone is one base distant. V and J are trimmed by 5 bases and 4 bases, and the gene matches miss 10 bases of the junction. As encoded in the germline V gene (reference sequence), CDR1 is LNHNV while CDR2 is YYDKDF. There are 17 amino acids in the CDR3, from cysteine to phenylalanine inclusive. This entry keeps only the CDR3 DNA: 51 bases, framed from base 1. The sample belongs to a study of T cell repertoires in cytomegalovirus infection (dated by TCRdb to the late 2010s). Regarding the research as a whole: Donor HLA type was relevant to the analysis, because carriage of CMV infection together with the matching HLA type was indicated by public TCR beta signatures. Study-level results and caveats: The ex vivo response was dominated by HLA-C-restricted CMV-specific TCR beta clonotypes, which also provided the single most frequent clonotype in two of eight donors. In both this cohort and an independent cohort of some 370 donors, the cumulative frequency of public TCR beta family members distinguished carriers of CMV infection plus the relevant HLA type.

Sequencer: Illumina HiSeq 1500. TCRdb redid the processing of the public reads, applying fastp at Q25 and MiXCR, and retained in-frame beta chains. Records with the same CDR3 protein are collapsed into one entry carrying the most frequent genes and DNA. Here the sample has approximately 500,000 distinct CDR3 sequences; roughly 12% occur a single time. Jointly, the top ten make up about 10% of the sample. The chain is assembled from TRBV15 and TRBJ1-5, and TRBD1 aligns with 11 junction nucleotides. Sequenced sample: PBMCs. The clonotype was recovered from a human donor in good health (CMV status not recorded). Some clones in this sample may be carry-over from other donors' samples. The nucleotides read TGTGCCACCAGCGGAGGGACAGGGGGTTTAGGAAATCAGCCCCAGCATTTT. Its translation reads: CATSGGTGGLGNQPQHF.